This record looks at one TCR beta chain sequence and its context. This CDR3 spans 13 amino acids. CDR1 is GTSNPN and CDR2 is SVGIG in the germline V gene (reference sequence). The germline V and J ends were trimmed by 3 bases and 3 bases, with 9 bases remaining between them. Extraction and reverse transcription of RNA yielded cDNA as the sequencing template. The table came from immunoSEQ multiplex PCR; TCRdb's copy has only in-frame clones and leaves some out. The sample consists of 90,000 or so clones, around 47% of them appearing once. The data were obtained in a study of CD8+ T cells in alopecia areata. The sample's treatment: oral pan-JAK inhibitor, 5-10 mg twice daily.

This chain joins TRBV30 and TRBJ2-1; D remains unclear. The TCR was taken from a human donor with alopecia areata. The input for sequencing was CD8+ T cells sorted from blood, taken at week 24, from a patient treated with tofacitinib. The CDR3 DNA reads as TGTGCCTGGAGACAGTATCTCTACAATGAGCAGTTCTTC. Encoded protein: CAWRQYLYNEQFF.